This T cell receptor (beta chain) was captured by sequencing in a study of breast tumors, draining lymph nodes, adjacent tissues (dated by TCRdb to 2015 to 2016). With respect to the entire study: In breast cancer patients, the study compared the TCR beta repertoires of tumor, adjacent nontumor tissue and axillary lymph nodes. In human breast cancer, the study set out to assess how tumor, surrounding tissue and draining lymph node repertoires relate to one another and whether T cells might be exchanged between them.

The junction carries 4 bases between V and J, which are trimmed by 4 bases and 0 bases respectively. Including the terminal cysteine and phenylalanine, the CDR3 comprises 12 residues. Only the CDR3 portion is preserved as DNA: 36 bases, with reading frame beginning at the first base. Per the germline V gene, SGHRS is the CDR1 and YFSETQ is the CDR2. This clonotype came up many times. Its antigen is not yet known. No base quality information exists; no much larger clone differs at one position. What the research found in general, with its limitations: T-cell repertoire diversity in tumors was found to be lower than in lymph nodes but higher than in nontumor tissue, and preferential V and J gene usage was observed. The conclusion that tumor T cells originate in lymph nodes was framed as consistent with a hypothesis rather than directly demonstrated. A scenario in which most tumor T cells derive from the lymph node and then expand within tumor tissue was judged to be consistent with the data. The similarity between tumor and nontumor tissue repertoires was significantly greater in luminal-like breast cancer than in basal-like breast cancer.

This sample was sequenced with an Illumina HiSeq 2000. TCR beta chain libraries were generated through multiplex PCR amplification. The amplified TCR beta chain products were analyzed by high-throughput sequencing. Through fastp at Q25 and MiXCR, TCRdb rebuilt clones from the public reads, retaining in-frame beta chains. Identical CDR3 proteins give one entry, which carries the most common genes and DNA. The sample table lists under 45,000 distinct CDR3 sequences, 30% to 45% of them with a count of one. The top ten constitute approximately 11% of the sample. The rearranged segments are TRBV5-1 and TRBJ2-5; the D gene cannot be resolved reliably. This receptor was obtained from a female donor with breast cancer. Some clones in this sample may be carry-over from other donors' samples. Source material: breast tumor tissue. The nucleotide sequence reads TGCGCCAGCAGCGGGAACCAAGAGACCCAGTACTTC. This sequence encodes CASSGNQETQYF.